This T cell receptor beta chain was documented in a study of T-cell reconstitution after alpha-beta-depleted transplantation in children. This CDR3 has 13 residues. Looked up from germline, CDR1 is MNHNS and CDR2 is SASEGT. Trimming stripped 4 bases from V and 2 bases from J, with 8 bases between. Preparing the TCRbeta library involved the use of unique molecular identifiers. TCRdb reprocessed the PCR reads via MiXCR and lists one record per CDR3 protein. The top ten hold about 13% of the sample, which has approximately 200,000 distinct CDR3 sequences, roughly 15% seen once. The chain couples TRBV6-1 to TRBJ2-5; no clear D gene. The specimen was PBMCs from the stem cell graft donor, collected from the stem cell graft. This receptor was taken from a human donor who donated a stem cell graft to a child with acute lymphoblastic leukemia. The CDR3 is CASSVIRQETQYF. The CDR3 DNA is TGTGCCAGCAGTGTTATCAGGCAAGAGACCCAGTACTTC.